Following are 26 T cell receptor beta chains from one sample sequenced in a study of response to subunit inactivated influenza vaccine. TCRdb ran MiXCR on the RT-PCR reads and lists one entry per CDR3 protein. The sample lists more than 400,000 distinct CDR3 sequences, more than 7% occurring once. This specimen consisted of PBMCs from blood, obtained around 2 years after vaccination. These receptors were obtained from a man between 50 and 69 years old who received an inactivated influenza vaccine.

This clonotype was counted many times. The chain employs TRBV7-9 and TRBJ2-7; 7 nucleotides match TRBD1. The germline V gene has CDR1 SEHNR and CDR2 FQNEAQ (reference sequence). The CDR3 is made up of 14 amino acids. The ends lost 5 bases at V and 2 bases at J; junction bases unmatched: 6. DNA of the CDR3: TGTGCCAGCAGCGCAAACAGGGGAGCCTACGAGCAGTACTTC. Translating gives CASSANRGAYEQYF.

Many counts were recorded for this clonotype. The chain uses TRBV11-2 and TRBJ2-1; 16 bases match TRBD2. The CDR3 consists of 16 residues. With 6 bases clipped from V and 2 bases from J, the junction kept 1 base outside the gene matches. Germline assignment: CDR1 SGHAT and CDR2 FQNNGV. CDR3 protein: CASRGLAGGTYNEQFF. The DNA of the CDR3 is TGTGCCAGCAGGGGACTAGCGGGAGGGACCTACAATGAGCAGTTCTTC.

The table lists this clonotype with many counts. Here the CDR3 reads CATSDPNQPQHF. Here the CDR3 DNA reads TGTGCCACCAGCGACCCGAATCAGCCCCAGCATTTT. V usage is TRBV15 and J usage is TRBJ1-5; no definite D call. Per germline, CDR1 LNHNV and CDR2 YYDKDF (reference sequence). This CDR3 is built from 12 residues. V shed 5 bases and J shed 4 bases, with 6 bases lying between them.

This clonotype was counted at least ten times. The chain is built from TRBV4-2 and TRBJ2-2; D gene ambiguous. V was clipped by 0 bases and J by 5 bases, with 13 bases between them. Germline loops: CDR1 LGHNA, CDR2 YNFKEQ. CDR3 length: 16 amino acids. DNA of the CDR3: TGTGCCAGCAGCCAAGACCCAGAGACACGTACCGGGGAGCTGTTTTTT. Protein product: CASSQDPETRTGELFF.

This clonotype turned up a few times. Here the CDR3 reads CASSFGPFSYEQYF. In DNA form, the CDR3 reads TGTGCCAGCAGCTTCGGACCTTTCTCCTACGAGCAGTACTTC. The J gene is TRBJ2-7, the V gene TRBV7-2; D is ambiguous. The CDR3 totals 14 residues. V was pared by 3 bases and J by 0 bases, with 9 bases between. Germline loops: CDR1 SGHTA, CDR2 FQGNSA.

There are many counts of this clonotype. The rearrangement links TRBV11-2 to TRBJ2-7; D is ambiguous. CDR3 length: 14 amino acids. V lost 1 base, J lost 0 bases, and 7 bases lay in between. The germline V gene has CDR1 SGHAT and CDR2 FQNNGV. The DNA for the CDR3 is TGTGCCAGCAGCTTAGTCCAGAGCTCCTACGAGCAGTACTTC. This sequence encodes CASSLVQSSYEQYF.

CDR3 coding DNA: TGTGCCAGCAGTTTATTTGTTGCAGGGCAGGAGACCCAGTACTTC. Translating gives CASSLFVAGQETQYF. The chain combines TRBV27 with TRBJ2-5; the D gene is possibly TRBD1 (5 bases). Germline values: CDR1 MNHEY, CDR2 SMNVEV (reference sequence). This CDR3 has 15 residues. The V end was cut by 1 base, the J end by 5 bases, with 14 bases between.

This clonotype was counted between two and nine times. The chain has TRBV3-1 and TRBJ1-5; D not resolved. The V end was cut by 4 bases, the J end by 2 bases, with 9 bases between. The CDR3 covers 14 residues. In germline, CDR1 is LGHDT, CDR2 YNNKEL (reference sequence). The CDR3 bases are TGTGCCAGCAGCCGAGAAACAGGCAATCAGCCCCAGCATTTT. It yields the protein CASSRETGNQPQHF.

The genes are TRBV9 and TRBJ2-7, with D unclear. The CDR3 is 14 residues long. The V end lost 3 bases, the J end lost 0 bases, and 10 bases lay between the germline ends. Germline V gene lookup returns CDR1 SGDLS and CDR2 YYNGEE. This CDR3 is CASSARLFSYEQYF. The CDR3 DNA reads as TGTGCCAGCAGCGCTCGACTCTTCTCCTACGAGCAGTACTTC.

The genes are TRBV20-1 and TRBJ2-4, with 12 bases fitting TRBD2. CDR1 DFQATT and CDR2 SNEGSKA come from the germline V gene (reference sequence). Unmatched junction bases numbered 11, after V lost 3 bases and J lost 2 bases. This CDR3 spans 18 amino acids. CDR3 in DNA: TGCAGTGCTAGTTTGCTAGCGGGGGGGCGTGTATCCAAAAACATTCAGTACTTC. Encoded protein: CSASLLAGGRVSKNIQYF.

V gene TRBV7-6 combines with J gene TRBJ1-4; D ambiguous. There are 16 residues in the CDR3. Per germline, CDR1 SGHVS and CDR2 FNYEAQ. Trimming took off 5 bases at V and 0 bases at J, with 13 bases between the two ends. CDR3 in amino acids: CASSRTGRSTNEKLFF. The CDR3 bases are TGTGCCAGCAGCCGAACCGGACGGTCAACTAATGAAAAACTGTTTTTT.

The chain uses TRBV19 and TRBJ1-1; the D is unclear. This CDR3 comprises 13 residues. V lost 6 bases to trimming and J lost 1 base, with 9 bases between them. The V gene's germline CDR1 is LNHDA and CDR2 SQIVND (reference sequence). CDR3 sequence: CASRDLGNTEAFF. In DNA form, the CDR3 reads TGTGCCAGTAGGGACCTTGGGAACACTGAAGCTTTCTTT.

This clonotype has just a few counts. This rearrangement joins TRBV24-1 to TRBJ2-2; 12 bases are shared with TRBD2. V shed 4 bases, J shed 4 bases, and the junction held 6 bases outside the gene matches. The CDR3 runs to 17 residues. Germline loops: CDR1 KGHDR, CDR2 SFDVKD. The CDR3 DNA is TGTGCCACCAGTGAGCCAGGACTAGCGGGATTCACCGGGGAGCTGTTTTTT. It translates to CATSEPGLAGFTGELFF.

This clonotype appeared a few times. The CDR3 protein is CASSSQNTDTQYF. The DNA of the CDR3 is TGTGCCAGCAGTTCCCAGAACACAGATACGCAGTATTTT. The chain combines TRBV27 with TRBJ2-3, with D unclear. With 4 bases removed from V and 2 bases from J, the gap between germline ends came to 7 bases. This CDR3 region has 13 residues. CDR1 is MNHEY, CDR2 SMNVEV, per germline (reference sequence).

With regard to this clonotype: This may be a read error: a much more frequent sequence differs by one nucleotide. The chain combines TRBV7-9 with TRBJ2-3, with no clear D. This CDR3 contains 14 residues. The germline CDR1 and CDR2 sequences are SEHNR and FQNEAQ (reference sequence). The CDR3 region is CASSSQMTTDSQYF. The CDR3 DNA follows: TGTGCCAGCAGCTCACAGATGACCACAGATTCGCAGTATTTT. Combining the CDR3 with reference TRBV7-9 and TRBJ2-3 gives the whole variable domain DTGVSQNPRHKITKRGQNVTFRCDPISEHNRLYWYRQTLGQGPEFLTYFQNEAQLEKSRLLSDRFSAERPKGSFSTLEIQRTEQGDSAMYLCASSSQMTTDSQYFGPGTRLTVL.

This clonotype came up a few times. The chain employs TRBV20-1 and TRBJ2-7; 7 nucleotides line up with TRBD1. The CDR3 runs to 13 residues. V gave up 3 bases and J gave up 6 bases; unmatched junction bases: 8. From germline, CDR1 is DFQATT and CDR2 SNEGSKA (reference sequence). DNA of the CDR3: TGCAGTGCTAGCCACCTGACAGGGCTCGAGCAGTACTTC. Protein product: CSASHLTGLEQYF.

J is TRBJ1-1 and V is TRBV18; possibly TRBD1 for D (5 bases). Germline V gives CDR1 KGHSH, CDR2 LQKENI. This CDR3 has 15 amino acids. Trimming removed 11 bases at V and 1 base at J, with 20 bases between. CDR3 residues: CAGHGWGSGNTEAFF. In nucleotides, the CDR3 is TGTGCCGGCCATGGCTGGGGCTCTGGGAACACTGAAGCTTTCTTT.

The rearrangement links TRBV9 to TRBJ2-2; D remains unclear. The V gene's germline CDR1 is SGDLS and CDR2 YYNGEE. The CDR3 spans 14 residues. Trimming stripped 4 bases from V and 1 base from J, with 8 bases between. CDR3 nucleotides: TGTGCCAGCAGCTACTACCTGAACACCGGGGAGCTGTTTTTT. It translates to CASSYYLNTGELFF.

The chain is built from TRBV5-4 and TRBJ2-1, with D uncertain. The V and J ends lost 4 bases and 2 bases respectively, with 13 bases between them. The germline CDR1 and CDR2 sequences are SGHNT and YYREEE (reference sequence). The CDR3 has 15 residues. CDR3 in amino acids: CASSPTSVAYNEQFF. Here the CDR3 DNA reads TGTGCCAGCAGCCCTACGTCGGTAGCCTACAATGAGCAGTTCTTC.

V and J are TRBV10-2 and TRBJ2-3; the match to TRBD2 covers 10 bases. V lost 3 bases to trimming and J lost 4 bases; unmatched junction nucleotides: 4. CDR1 and CDR2 (germline): WSHSY, SAAADI. The CDR3 has 15 amino acids. CDR3 loop: CASSEVAGGSDTQYF. The CDR3 nucleotides read TGCGCCAGCAGTGAAGTAGCGGGGGGCTCAGATACGCAGTATTTT.

At least ten counts were recorded for this clonotype. The chain has TRBV4-1 and TRBJ1-1, with D unresolved. The germline CDR1 and CDR2 sequences are MGHRA and YSYEKL. Trimming shortened V by 1 base and J by 1 base, and 7 bases separated the two germline ends. The CDR3 is made up of 14 amino acids. The CDR3 bases are TGCGCCAGCAGCCAAGTTGGACGGAACACTGAAGCTTTCTTT. Its protein is CASSQVGRNTEAFF.

This clonotype was seen more than once but under ten times. The CDR3 reads CASTYGLAGDYEQYF. The CDR3 bases are TGCGCCAGCACCTACGGACTAGCGGGAGACTACGAGCAGTACTTC. The chain couples TRBV4-3 to TRBJ2-7; TRBD2 agrees at 13 bases. In germline, CDR1 is LGHNA, CDR2 YSLEER. V was clipped by 7 bases and J by 3 bases; unmatched bases: 6. CDR3 length: 15 amino acids.

The table lists this clonotype with many counts. The chain joins TRBV10-3 to TRBJ2-5, with D possibly being TRBD2 (6 bases). The ends were cut back, 3 bases at V and 2 bases at J, with 7 bases in the middle. Per germline, CDR1 ENHRY and CDR2 SYGVKD. This CDR3 is 13 amino acids long. The CDR3 loop reads CAISDGTQETQYF. As DNA, the CDR3 is TGTGCCATCAGTGACGGGACTCAAGAGACCCAGTACTTC.

This clonotype was seen many times. The chain combines TRBV5-1 with TRBJ2-3, with D unresolved. There are 14 residues in the CDR3. The germline CDR1 and CDR2 sequences are SGHRS and YFSETQ. Between the trimmed V and J ends, which lost 6 bases and 1 base, there was a span of 12 bases. Here the CDR3 DNA reads TGCGCCAGCAACGTAGAGCAGGGCACAGATACGCAGTATTTT. It is translated as CASNVEQGTDTQYF.

The rearrangement joins TRBV20-1 to TRBJ1-6, with D perhaps TRBD1 (5 bases). CDR1 is DFQATT, CDR2 SNEGSKA, per germline (reference sequence). With 2 bases removed from V and 0 bases from J, the gap between germline ends came to 20 bases. The CDR3 length is 19 residues. The CDR3 DNA follows: TGCAGTGCTAGATCAACAGTGGGACTTGAAAGCTCCTATAATTCACCCCTCCACTTT. This translates into CSARSTVGLESSYNSPLHF.

The V call is TRBV7-2, the J call TRBJ2-1; 12 bases fit TRBD2. CDR3 length: 14 residues. Germline V gene sequence: CDR1 SGHTA, CDR2 FQGNSA. V was clipped by 3 bases and J by 8 bases; unmatched bases: 2. The CDR3 DNA reads as TGTGCCAGCAGCTTTCTAGCGGGAGGGCATGAGCAGTTCTTC. The encoded protein is CASSFLAGGHEQFF.